One sample yielded the 20 T cell receptor beta chains listed below, sequenced in a study of PD-1 blockade in mismatch repair-deficient tumors. Sequenced by immunoSEQ multiplex PCR; TCRdb stores in-frame clones only, minus some. In the table there are 30,000 to 45,000 clones, roughly 84% of which are singletons. Here the sequenced sample was PBMCs, taken about 40 weeks after starting pembrolizumab. These receptors all come from an adult with mismatch repair-deficient cancer.

The rearrangement joins TRBV2 to TRBJ2-1; TRBD2 matches at 8 bases. CDR3 length: 16 residues. The V gene end was trimmed by 1 base and the J gene end by 0 bases; junction bases not matched to a gene: 2. CDR1 is SNHLY, CDR2 FYNNEI, per germline. CDR3 sequence reads: CASSEGLAGSYNEQFF. The CDR3 nucleotides read TGTGCCAGCAGTGAAGGTCTAGCGGGCTCCTACAATGAGCAGTTCTTC.

Only one count was recorded for this clone. This rearrangement joins TRBV14 to TRBJ1-2; D gene unclear. This CDR3 has 17 amino acids. Trimming shortened V by 0 bases and J by 1 base, and 15 bases separated the two germline ends. In germline, CDR1 is SGHDN, CDR2 FVKESK. The CDR3, as DNA: TGTGCCAGCAGCCAAGACCCAGGATCTGAATTTAACTATGGCTACACCTTC. Its protein is CASSQDPGSEFNYGYTF.

J is TRBJ2-7 and V is TRBV7-2; D not certain. The germline CDR1 and CDR2 sequences are SGHTA and FQGNSA. Trimming stripped 1 base from V and 4 bases from J, with 17 bases between. The CDR3 spans 16 residues. This CDR3 reads CASSLVPLLNRYEQYF. The CDR3 bases are TGTGCCAGCAGCTTAGTGCCCCTCCTAAATCGATACGAGCAGTACTTC.

The chain is built from TRBV18 and TRBJ1-2; a weak D match, TRBD1 (5 bases). V dropped 3 bases and J dropped 7 bases, with 18 bases sitting between them. The CDR3 sequence is 15 residues long. Per the germline V gene, CDR1 is KGHSH and CDR2 is LQKENI. CDR3 DNA: TGTGCCAGCTCACCGCCAGGGCCGATAAGTGCTGGCTACACCTTC. Amino acids: CASSPPGPISAGYTF. The full variable domain, with the rest looked up from reference TRBV18 and TRBJ1-2, is NAGVMQNPRHLVRRRGQEARLRCSPMKGHSHVYWYRQLPEEGLKFMVYLQKENIIDESGMPKERFSAEFPKEGPSILRIQQVVRGDSAAYFCASSPPGPISAGYTFGSGTRLTVV.

The genes are TRBV6-1 and TRBJ1-1; TRBD1 aligns across 7 bases. This CDR3 is built from 15 residues. CDR1 is MNHNS, CDR2 SASEGT, per germline. The V gene end was trimmed by 1 base and the J gene end by 3 bases; junction bases not matched to a gene: 5. The CDR3 sequence: CASSEVGGLDTEAFF. The CDR3, as DNA: TGTGCCAGCAGTGAAGTAGGGGGCTTGGACACTGAAGCTTTCTTT.

This clone was detected a few times. This chain connects TRBV5-1 to TRBJ2-5; the D gene is possibly TRBD2 (5 bases). V was pared by 2 bases and J by 5 bases, with 10 bases between. The CDR3 has 13 residues. Germline values: CDR1 SGHRS, CDR2 YFSETQ. This CDR3 reads CASSFTPGETQYF. The CDR3 region has the DNA TGCGCCAGCAGCTTTACACCGGGGGAGACCCAGTACTTC.

The V gene is TRBV7-3, the J gene TRBJ2-1; 13 bases match TRBD2. Trimming took 5 bases from V and 5 from J; bases not matched to a gene: 3. The length of the CDR3 is 15 residues. Germline V gene lookup returns CDR1 SGHTA and CDR2 FQGTGA. CDR3 sequence reads: CASSRGTSGDNEQFF. The CDR3 DNA is TGTGCCAGCAGCCGCGGGACTAGCGGGGACAATGAGCAGTTCTTC.

V and J are TRBV5-1 and TRBJ2-7; 9 nucleotides align to TRBD1. CDR1 is SGHRS, CDR2 YFSETQ, per germline. The CDR3 sequence is 14 residues long. V lost 4 bases, J lost 3 bases, and 5 bases stayed unmatched. This chain's CDR3 is CASSVGQGDYEQYF. CDR3 DNA sequence: TGCGCCAGCAGCGTGGGACAGGGTGACTACGAGCAGTACTTC.

The rearrangement links TRBV7-9 to TRBJ2-1; 14 bases match TRBD2. Trimming cost V 5 bases and J 4 bases; bases outside gene matches: 7. This CDR3 is 17 amino acids long. Germline V gene lookup returns CDR1 SEHNR and CDR2 FQNEAQ (reference sequence). CDR3 residues: CASSAGLAGVRYNEQFF. The CDR3 DNA reads TGTGCCAGCAGCGCGGGACTAGCGGGAGTGAGATACAATGAGCAGTTCTTC.

The chain recombines TRBV6-5 with TRBJ1-2; 7 nucleotides agree with TRBD1. This CDR3 contains 13 residues. Trimming took 2 bases from V and 8 from J; bases not matched to a gene: 5. Germline V lookup: CDR1 MNHEY, CDR2 SVGAGI. This CDR3 is CASSYRQGLGYTF. For the CDR3, the DNA is TGTGCCAGCAGTTACCGACAGGGTTTGGGCTACACCTTC.

A note on this clone: At one of its ends the junction is not consistent with the germline gene, which may arise from a read error. V usage is TRBV28 and J usage is TRBJ2-5; 9 positions match TRBD2. CDR1 and CDR2 (germline): MDHEN, SYDVKM. CDR3 length: 15 residues. The CDR3 nucleotides are TGTGCCAGCAGTTTTGGCGGGAGGGCCCAACAGACCCAGTACTTC. Translation: CASSFGGRAQQTQYF.

This clone was picked up a small number of times. The chain carries TRBV4-1 and TRBJ2-7; the match to TRBD1 covers 7 bases. The CDR3 loop spans 15 amino acids. Germline V gene lookup returns CDR1 MGHRA and CDR2 YSYEKL. Trimming removed 6 bases from V and 5 bases from J; junction bases left unmatched: 13. The CDR3 protein is CASRLNRDSRNEQYF. CDR3 nucleotide sequence: TGCGCCAGCAGGTTGAACCGGGACAGCAGAAACGAGCAGTACTTC.

The V call is TRBV7-2, the J call TRBJ2-1; 10 nucleotides align to TRBD2. Germline CDR1 is SGHTA and CDR2 is FQGNSA. J was trimmed by 3 bases and V by 8 bases; bases with no gene match: 4. The CDR3 extends over 14 amino acids. CDR3 in amino acids: CASGASGSYNEQFF. Here the CDR3 DNA reads TGTGCCAGCGGGGCTAGCGGGAGCTACAATGAGCAGTTCTTC.

The chain has TRBV5-1 and TRBJ2-3; TRBD1 is a possible D gene (5 bases). Germline V gene sequence: CDR1 SGHRS, CDR2 YFSETQ. V shed 0 bases and J shed 6 bases, with 11 bases lying between them. The CDR3 loop spans 14 amino acids. The CDR3: CASSLAASGDTQYF. The DNA for the CDR3 is TGCGCCAGCAGCTTGGCCGCTTCAGGGGATACGCAGTATTTT.

The rearrangement uses TRBV27 and TRBJ1-5, with no clear D. V gave up 4 bases and J gave up 4 bases, with 8 bases separating them. The CDR3 has 13 amino acids. From germline, CDR1 is MNHEY and CDR2 SMNVEV (reference sequence). In nucleotides, the CDR3 is TGTGCCAGCAGTTCGAACAGAAATCAGCCCCAGCATTTT. Encoded protein: CASSSNRNQPQHF.

This chain uses TRBV6-1 with TRBJ2-1; weak D call: TRBD1 (5 bases). The CDR3 runs 13 residues. The V and J ends lost 5 bases and 3 bases respectively, with 8 bases between them. Germline V gene lookup returns CDR1 MNHNS and CDR2 SASEGT. The DNA of the CDR3 is TGTGCCAGCAGTTTACAGGACTACAATGAGCAGTTCTTC. Its protein is CASSLQDYNEQFF.

Here the CDR3 reads CASSPGDISDTQYF. The DNA for the CDR3 is TGCGCCAGCAGCCCGGGGGATATATCAGATACGCAGTATTTT. This chain links TRBV5-1 with TRBJ2-3; weak D call: TRBD2 (6 bases). Trimming removed 4 bases at V and 4 bases at J, with 13 bases between. Germline values: CDR1 SGHRS, CDR2 YFSETQ. This CDR3 spans 14 amino acids.

The CDR3 nucleotides read TGCGCCAGCAGCTATTTCGGGTCCGGGGAGCTGTTTTTT. It translates to CASSYFGSGELFF. The chain combines TRBV5-1 with TRBJ2-2, with D unresolved. The germline V gene encodes CDR1 SGHRS and CDR2 YFSETQ. CDR3 size: 13 residues. The V end was cut by 3 bases, the J end by 6 bases, with 9 bases between.

This clone showed up just a few times. This chain joins TRBV6-5 and TRBJ2-7; D is ambiguous. Germline CDR1 reads MNHEY; CDR2 reads SVGAGI. CDR3 size: 11 residues. Trimming shortened V by 3 bases and J by 6 bases, and 6 bases separated the two germline ends. The chain's CDR3 is CASSYGVEQYF. In DNA, the CDR3 is TGTGCCAGCAGTTATGGAGTCGAGCAGTACTTC.

V usage is TRBV28 and J usage is TRBJ2-7; 9 bases align to TRBD1. V dropped 3 bases and J dropped 1; count of bases not matched to a gene: 1. The CDR3 is 14 amino acids. CDR1 is MDHEN, CDR2 SYDVKM, per germline. CDR3 DNA: TGTGCCAGCAGTTTCGGGACAGGGTCCTACGAGCAGTACTTC. As protein: CASSFGTGSYEQYF. Drawing the rest from reference TRBV28 and TRBJ2-7, the complete variable domain is DVKVTQSSRYLVKRTGEKVFLECVQDMDHENMFWYRQDPGLGLRLIYFSYDVKMKEKGDIPEGYSVSREKKERFSLILESASTNQTSMYLCASSFGTGSYEQYFGPGTRLTVT.